These T cell receptor beta chains were read from a single sample in a study of blood T cells in healthy people across ages. From the 5' RACE reads, TCRdb called clonotypes with MiXCR, one entry per CDR3 protein. The table shows over 1,200,000 distinct CDR3 sequences, with approximately 59% occurring only once. Sequencing used blood. The receptor set was obtained from a man aged 18 to 29 in good health. Each CDR3 is given without its conserved first and last residue. The D gene is left open where the match is weak.

TRBJ1-2,.,TRBV7-9,ASGNSREYGYT
TRBJ2-5,.,TRBV4-3,ASSQGSGVQETQY
TRBJ2-5,TRBD2,TRBV20-1,SARTTWTSGGPLQETQY
TRBJ2-7,.,TRBV29-1,SVVERSPYEQY
TRBJ2-5,TRBD1,TRBV11-2,ASSPGTGLGETQY
TRBJ2-4,TRBD1,TRBV25-1,ASSTGTGEVEQY
TRBJ2-3,.,TRBV27,ASGSKASGTDTQY
TRBJ2-5,.,TRBV6-5,ASRYSLGKETQY
TRBJ2-5,.,TRBV6-1,ASTLGRTGQETQY
TRBJ2-1,.,TRBV14,ASSSHGSSYDEQF
TRBJ2-5,.,TRBV5-6,ASSLAAVGQETQY
TRBJ2-6,.,TRBV5-6,ASKYRGGGANVLT
TRBJ1-1,.,TRBV20-1,SARGSLEGVFAEAF
TRBJ1-6,.,TRBV4-1,ASSPSRRLYNSPLH
.,.,TRBV12-3/TRBV12-4,ASSFVFHEQY
TRBJ2-3,TRBD2,TRBV14,ASSPGTRYTDTQY
TRBJ2-3,.,TRBV9,ASSVVANTDTQY
TRBJ2-7,.,TRBV6-5,ASSYPGSYEQY
TRBJ2-7,TRBD2,TRBV29-1,SVQGLREPSSYEQY
TRBJ1-5,.,TRBV7-9,ASSRDGLSPQH
TRBJ2-1,.,TRBV6-5,ASSWTESYEQF
.,.,TRBV11-2,ASSWPGGKTQY
TRBJ1-5,TRBD1,TRBV4-3,ASSRRTGGDQPQH
TRBJ2-7,.,TRBV6-5,ASSPLTGFEQY
TRBJ2-3,TRBD1,TRBV20-1,SAAVTGSGDTQY
TRBJ2-7,.,TRBV14,ASSHGRPYEQY
TRBJ2-7,.,TRBV7-9,ASSSPLTRRPSYEQY
TRBJ2-1,TRBD2,TRBV29-1,SVSSPGTSGTNEQF
TRBJ2-6,TRBD2,TRBV5-1,TSSSGLAGVYGANVLT
TRBJ2-7,TRBD2,TRBV7-9,ASSLTAGGDYEQY
TRBJ1-5,.,TRBV6-6,ASSFSPYRADQPQH
TRBJ2-5,TRBD1,TRBV7-8,ASSFPRDRAVSETQY
TRBJ2-5,.,TRBV4-3,ASSQDRRLETQY
TRBJ2-3,.,TRBV2,ASSEEEGGGLYDTRY
TRBJ1-6,.,TRBV20-1,SATIAQYNSPLH
TRBJ1-4,.,TRBV11-2,ASSPSPGLIEKLF
TRBJ1-2,TRBD1,TRBV4-2,ASSQGTGGDGYT